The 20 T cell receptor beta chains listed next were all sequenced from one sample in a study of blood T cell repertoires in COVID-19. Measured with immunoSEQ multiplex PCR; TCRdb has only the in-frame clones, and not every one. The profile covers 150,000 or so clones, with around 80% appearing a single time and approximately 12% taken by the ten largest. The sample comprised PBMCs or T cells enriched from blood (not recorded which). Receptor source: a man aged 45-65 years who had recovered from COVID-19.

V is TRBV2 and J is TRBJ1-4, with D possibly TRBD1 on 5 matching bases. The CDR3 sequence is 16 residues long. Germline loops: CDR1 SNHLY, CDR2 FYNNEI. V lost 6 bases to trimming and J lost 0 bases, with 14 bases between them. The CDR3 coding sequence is TGTGCCAGCAGCATAAAAACAGGTGCAACTAATGAAAAACTGTTTTTT. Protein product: CASSIKTGATNEKLFF.

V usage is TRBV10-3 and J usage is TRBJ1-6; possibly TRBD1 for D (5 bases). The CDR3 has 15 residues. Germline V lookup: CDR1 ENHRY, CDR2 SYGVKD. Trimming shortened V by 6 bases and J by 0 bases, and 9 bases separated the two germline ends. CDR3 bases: TGTGCCATCAGGACAGCCGGCTCCTATAATTCACCCCTCCACTTT. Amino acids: CAIRTAGSYNSPLHF.

The CDR3: CASPSLGQPNYGYTF. CDR3 DNA sequence: TGTGCCAGCCCCTCCCTGGGACAGCCTAACTATGGCTACACCTTC. The chain has TRBV11-3 and TRBJ1-2; 7 bases align to TRBD1. The CDR3 is 15 residues long. Germline CDR1 reads SGHNT; CDR2 reads YENEEA. Losses at the gene ends were 8 bases for V and 0 bases for J; bases not matched to a gene: 9.

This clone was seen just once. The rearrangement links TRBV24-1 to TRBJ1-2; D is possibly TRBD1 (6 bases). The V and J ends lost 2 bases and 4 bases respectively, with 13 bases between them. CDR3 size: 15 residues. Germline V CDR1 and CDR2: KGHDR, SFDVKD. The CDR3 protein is CATSDSEGGGYGYTF. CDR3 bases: TGTGCCACCAGTGATTCGGAGGGAGGGGGCTATGGCTACACCTTC.

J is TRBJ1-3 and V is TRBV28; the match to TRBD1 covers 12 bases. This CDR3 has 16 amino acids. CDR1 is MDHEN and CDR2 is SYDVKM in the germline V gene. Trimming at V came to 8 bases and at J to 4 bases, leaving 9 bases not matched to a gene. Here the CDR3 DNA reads TGTGCCAGCGGGGGACAGGGGGCAACACTCGGAAACACCATATATTTT. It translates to CASGGQGATLGNTIYF.

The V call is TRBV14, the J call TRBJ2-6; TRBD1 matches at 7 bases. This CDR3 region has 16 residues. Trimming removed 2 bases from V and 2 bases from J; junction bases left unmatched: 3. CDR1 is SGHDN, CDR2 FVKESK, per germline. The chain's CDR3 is CASSQHRGTGANVLTF. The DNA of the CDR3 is TGTGCCAGCAGCCAACACAGGGGCACTGGGGCCAACGTCCTGACTTTC.

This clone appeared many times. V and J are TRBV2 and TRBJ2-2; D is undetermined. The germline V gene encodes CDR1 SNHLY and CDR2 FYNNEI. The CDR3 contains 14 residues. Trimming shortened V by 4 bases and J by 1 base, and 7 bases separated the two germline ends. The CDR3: CASSGLRNTGELFF. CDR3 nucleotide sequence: TGTGCCAGCAGTGGACTCAGGAACACCGGGGAGCTGTTTTTT.

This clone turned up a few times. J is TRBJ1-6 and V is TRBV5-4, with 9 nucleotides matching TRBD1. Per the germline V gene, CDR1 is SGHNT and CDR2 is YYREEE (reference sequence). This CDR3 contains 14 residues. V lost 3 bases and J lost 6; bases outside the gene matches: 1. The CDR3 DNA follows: TGTGCCAGCAGCTGGGACAGGGTTAATTCACCCCTCCACTTT. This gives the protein CASSWDRVNSPLHF.

The CDR3 region has the DNA TGTGCCAGCAGCCCCCAAGGGGGGGAGCCCCAGCATTTT. Translation: CASSPQGGEPQHF. The chain recombines TRBV9 with TRBJ1-5; perhaps TRBD1 as D (6 bases). Germline V lookup: CDR1 SGDLS, CDR2 YYNGEE. The CDR3 loop spans 13 amino acids. The ends were cut back, 4 bases at V and 8 bases at J, with 13 bases in the middle.

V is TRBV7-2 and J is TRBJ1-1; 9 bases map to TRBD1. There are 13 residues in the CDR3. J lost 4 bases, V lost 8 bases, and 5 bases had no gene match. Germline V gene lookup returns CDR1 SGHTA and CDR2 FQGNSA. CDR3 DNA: TGTGCCAGCTTCGGGACAGGGCGCACTGAAGCTTTCTTT. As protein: CASFGTGRTEAFF. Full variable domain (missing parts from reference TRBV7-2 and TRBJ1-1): GAGVSQSPSNKVTEKGKDVELRCDPISGHTALYWYRQSLGQGLEFLIYFQGNSAPDKSGLPSDRFSAERTGGSVSTLTIQRTQQEDSAVYLCASFGTGRTEAFFGQGTRLTVV.

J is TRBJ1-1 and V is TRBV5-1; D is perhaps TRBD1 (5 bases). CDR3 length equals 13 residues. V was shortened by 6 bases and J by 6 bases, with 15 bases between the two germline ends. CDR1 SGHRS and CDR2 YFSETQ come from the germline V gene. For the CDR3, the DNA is TGCGCCAGCACCACGAGTCCGGGGGCTGAAGCTTTCTTT. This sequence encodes CASTTSPGAEAFF.

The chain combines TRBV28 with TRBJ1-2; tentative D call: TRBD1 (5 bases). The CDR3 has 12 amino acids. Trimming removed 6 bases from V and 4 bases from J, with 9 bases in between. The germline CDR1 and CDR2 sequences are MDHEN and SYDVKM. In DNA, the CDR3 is TGTGCCAGCAGCCTGACAGTCTATGGCTACACCTTC. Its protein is CASSLTVYGYTF.

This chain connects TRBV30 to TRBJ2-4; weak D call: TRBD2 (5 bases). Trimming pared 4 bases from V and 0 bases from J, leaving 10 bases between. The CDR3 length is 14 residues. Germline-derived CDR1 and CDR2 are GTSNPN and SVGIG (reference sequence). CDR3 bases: TGTGCCTGGACCGGCGGGCCAGCCAAAAACATTCAGTACTTC. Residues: CAWTGGPAKNIQYF. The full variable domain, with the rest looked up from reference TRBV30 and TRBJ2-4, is SQTIHQWPATLVQPVGSPLSLECTVEGTSNPNLYWYRQAAGRGLQLLFYSVGIGQISSEVPQNLSASRPQDRQFILSSKKLLLSDSGFYLCAWTGGPAKNIQYFGAGTRLSVL.

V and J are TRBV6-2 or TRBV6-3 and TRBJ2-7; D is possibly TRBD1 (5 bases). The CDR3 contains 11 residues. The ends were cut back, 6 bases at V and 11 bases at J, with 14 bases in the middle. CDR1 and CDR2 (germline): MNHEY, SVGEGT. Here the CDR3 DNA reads TGTGCCAGCAGCCTGACAGAAAGGAAGTACTTC. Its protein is CASSLTERKYF.

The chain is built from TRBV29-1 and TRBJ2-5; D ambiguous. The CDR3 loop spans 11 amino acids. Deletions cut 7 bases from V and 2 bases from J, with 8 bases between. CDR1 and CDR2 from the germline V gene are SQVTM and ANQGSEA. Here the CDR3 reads CSAGWQETQYF. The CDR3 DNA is TGCAGCGCCGGTTGGCAAGAGACCCAGTACTTC.

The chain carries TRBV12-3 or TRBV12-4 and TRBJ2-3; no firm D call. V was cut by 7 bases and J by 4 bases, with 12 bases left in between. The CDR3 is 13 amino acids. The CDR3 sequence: CASTPPQSDTQYF. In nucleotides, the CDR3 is TGTGCCAGCACCCCCCCACAGTCAGATACGCAGTATTTT.

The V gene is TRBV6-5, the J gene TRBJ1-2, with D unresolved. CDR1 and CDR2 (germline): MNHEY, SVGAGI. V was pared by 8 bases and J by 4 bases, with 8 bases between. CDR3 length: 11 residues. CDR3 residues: CASATSYGYTF. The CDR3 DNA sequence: TGTGCCAGCGCAACATCCTATGGCTACACCTTC.

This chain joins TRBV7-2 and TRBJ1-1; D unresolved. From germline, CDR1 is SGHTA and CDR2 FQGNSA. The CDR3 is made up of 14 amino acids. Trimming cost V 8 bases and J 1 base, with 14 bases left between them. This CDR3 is CASLRLSRNTEAFF. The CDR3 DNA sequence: TGTGCCAGCCTCAGACTATCGAGGAACACTGAAGCTTTCTTT.

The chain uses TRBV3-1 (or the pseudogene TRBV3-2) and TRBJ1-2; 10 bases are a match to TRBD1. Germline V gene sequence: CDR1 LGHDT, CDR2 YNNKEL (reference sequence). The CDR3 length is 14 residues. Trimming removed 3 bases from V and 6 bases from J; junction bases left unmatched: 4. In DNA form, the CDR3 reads TGTGCCAGCAGCCACCAGACAGGGGGCAATGGCTACACCTTC. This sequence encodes CASSHQTGGNGYTF.

The CDR3 DNA follows: TGTGCCAGCAGCTCCCAGGGTGCCGGGGCCAACGTCCTGACTTTC. Translation gives CASSSQGAGANVLTF. The chain links TRBV11-1 to TRBJ2-6; a possible D gene is TRBD1 (5 bases). This CDR3 has 15 amino acids. The germline V gene encodes CDR1 SGHAT and CDR2 FQDESV (reference sequence). Trimming pared 4 bases from V and 4 bases from J, leaving 11 bases between. The whole variable domain, filled in from reference TRBV11-1 and TRBJ2-6, reads EAEVAQSPRYKITEKSQAVAFWCDPISGHATLYWYRQILGQGPELLVQFQDESVVDDSQLPKDRFSAERLKGVDSTLKIQPAELGDSAMYLCASSSQGAGANVLTFGAGSRLTVL.